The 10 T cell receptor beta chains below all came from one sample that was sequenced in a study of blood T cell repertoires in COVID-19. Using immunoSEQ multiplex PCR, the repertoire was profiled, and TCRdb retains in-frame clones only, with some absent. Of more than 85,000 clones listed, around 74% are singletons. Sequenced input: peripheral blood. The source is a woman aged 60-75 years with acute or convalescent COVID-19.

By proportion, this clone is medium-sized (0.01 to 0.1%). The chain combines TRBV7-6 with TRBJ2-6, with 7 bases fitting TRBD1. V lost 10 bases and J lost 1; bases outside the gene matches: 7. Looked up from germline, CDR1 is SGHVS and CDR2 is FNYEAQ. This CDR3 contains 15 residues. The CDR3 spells CATGTDTSGANVLTF. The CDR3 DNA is TGTGCCACCGGGACAGACACTTCTGGGGCCAACGTCCTGACTTTC.

CDR3 nucleotide sequence: TGCGCCAGCAGTGAAGTCAGCGAAACCTACTCCTACGAGCAGTACTTC. As protein: CASSEVSETYSYEQYF. The chain is built from TRBV10-1 and TRBJ2-7; D is undetermined. The CDR3 loop spans 16 amino acids. Trimming shortened V by 3 bases and J by 0 bases, and 15 bases separated the two germline ends. The germline V gene has CDR1 WNHNN and CDR2 SYGVQD (reference sequence).

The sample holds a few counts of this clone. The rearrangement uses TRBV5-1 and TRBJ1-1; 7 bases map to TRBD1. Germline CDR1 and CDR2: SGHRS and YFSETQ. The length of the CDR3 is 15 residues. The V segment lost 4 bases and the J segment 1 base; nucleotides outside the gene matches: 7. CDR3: CASSRRDRPNTEAFF. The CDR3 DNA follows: TGCGCCAGCAGCAGAAGGGACAGACCGAACACTGAAGCTTTCTTT.

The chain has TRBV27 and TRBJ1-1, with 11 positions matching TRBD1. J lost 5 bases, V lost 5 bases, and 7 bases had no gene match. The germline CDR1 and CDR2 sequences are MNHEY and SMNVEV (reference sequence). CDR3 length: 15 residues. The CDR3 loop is CASSPGQGARTEAFF. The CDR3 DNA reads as TGTGCCAGCAGTCCTGGACAGGGGGCGCGGACTGAAGCTTTCTTT.

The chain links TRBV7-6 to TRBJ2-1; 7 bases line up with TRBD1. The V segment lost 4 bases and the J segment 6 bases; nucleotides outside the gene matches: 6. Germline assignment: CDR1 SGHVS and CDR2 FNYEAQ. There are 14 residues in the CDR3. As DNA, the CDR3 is TGTGCCAGCAGCTCATTGGACAGGCTCAATGAGCAGTTCTTC. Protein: CASSSLDRLNEQFF.

The CDR3 protein is CASSLSFSGTGANYGYTF. CDR3 bases: TGCGCCAGCAGCCTCTCTTTTTCCGGGACAGGGGCGAACTATGGCTACACCTTC. The rearrangement uses TRBV4-3 and TRBJ1-2, with 10 positions matching TRBD1. V lost 4 bases and J lost 2; bases outside the gene matches: 13. The CDR3 spans 18 residues. Germline V gene sequence: CDR1 LGHNA, CDR2 YSLEER.

CDR3 amino acids: CASSPDGILAGNTIYF. The CDR3 DNA follows: TGCGCCAGCAGCCCGGACGGGATACTGGCTGGAAACACCATATATTTT. The chain combines TRBV5-1 with TRBJ1-3; D gene uncertain. The CDR3 spans 16 residues. The ends were cut back, 4 bases at V and 2 bases at J, with 16 bases in the middle. Per germline, CDR1 SGHRS and CDR2 YFSETQ.

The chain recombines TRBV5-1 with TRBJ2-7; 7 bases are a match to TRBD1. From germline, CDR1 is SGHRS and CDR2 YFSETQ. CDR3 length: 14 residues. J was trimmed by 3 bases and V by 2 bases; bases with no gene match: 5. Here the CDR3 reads CASSFERQGYEQYF. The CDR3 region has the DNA TGCGCCAGCAGCTTTGAGAGACAGGGCTACGAGCAGTACTTC.

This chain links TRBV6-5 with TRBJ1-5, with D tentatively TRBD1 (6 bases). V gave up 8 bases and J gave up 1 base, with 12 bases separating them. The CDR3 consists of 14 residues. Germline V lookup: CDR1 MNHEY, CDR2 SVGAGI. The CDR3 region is CASRPGDSNQPQHF. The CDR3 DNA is TGTGCCAGCCGACCAGGGGACAGCAATCAGCCCCAGCATTTT.

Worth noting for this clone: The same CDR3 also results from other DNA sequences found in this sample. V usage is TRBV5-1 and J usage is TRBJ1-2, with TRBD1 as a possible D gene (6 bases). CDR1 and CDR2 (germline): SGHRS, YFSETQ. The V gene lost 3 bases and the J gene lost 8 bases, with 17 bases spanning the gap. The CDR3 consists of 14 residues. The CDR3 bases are TGCGCCAGCAGCTCAGAATCCGGGACAAGAGGCTACACCTTC. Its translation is CASSSESGTRGYTF.